This is a list of T cell receptor beta chains from one sample in a study of Ad26.COV2.S vaccination and SARS-CoV-2 variants. Using immunoSEQ multiplex PCR, the repertoire was profiled, and TCRdb retains in-frame clones only, with some absent. The sample lists about 400,000 clones, roughly four fifths occurring once. The sample in question was peripheral blood, obtained in a trial of Ad26.COV2.S vaccine versus placebo. The origin of the receptors is a person aged 18 to 59 who received the Ad26.COV2.S COVID-19 vaccine or a placebo. Each CDR3 is given with its conserved first and last residue. The D gene is left open where the match is weak. Clone size is not always given. Where it is, it says once, few, many or a class for expanded clones.

v_gene	j_gene	d_gene	abundance	CDR3nt	CDR3aa
TRBV24-1	TRBJ2-5	NA	NA	TGTGCCACCAGTGATGGCGGGTCGGTCCCAGAGACCCAGTACTTC	CATSDGGSVPETQYF
TRBV11-2	TRBJ2-1	TRBD1	NA	TGTGCCAGCAGAGGGGACAGGGGAAGCAATGAGCAGTTCTTC	CASRGDRGSNEQFF
TRBV19	TRBJ1-2	TRBD1	NA	TGTGCCAGTAGCCCCAGGGGGGAGCCATATGGCTACACCTTC	CASSPRGEPYGYTF
TRBV29-1	TRBJ2-3	TRBD2	NA	TGCAGCACATCCGGGACTAGCGGGTTTGACGATACGCAGTATTTT	CSTSGTSGFDDTQYF
TRBV18	TRBJ1-2	NA	NA	TGTGCCAGCTCGCCTACCGGGACGGACTTTAACTATGGCTACACCTTC	CASSPTGTDFNYGYTF
TRBV13	TRBJ1-2	TRBD1	NA	TGTGCCAGCAGCTTGGCCCTACAGGGGGTTTATGGCTACACCTTC	CASSLALQGVYGYTF
TRBV27	TRBJ2-2	NA	NA	TGTGCCAGCAGTTTGGCTCGGTTTGCCGGGGAGCTGTTTTTT	CASSLARFAGELFF
TRBV7-9	TRBJ2-1	NA	NA	TGTGCCAGCAGCTTAAGGTCCGCGAGACAGACCTACAATGAGCAGTTCTTC	CASSLRSARQTYNEQFF
TRBV5-1	TRBJ2-2	NA	NA	TGCGCCAGCAGAACAGGGAACACCGGGGAGCTGTTTTTT	CASRTGNTGELFF
TRBV6-5	TRBJ1-1	NA	NA	TGTGCCAGCAGAGCCGCTCACACTGAAGCTTTCTTT	CASRAAHTEAFF
TRBV6-5	TRBJ2-7	TRBD1	few	TGTGCCAGCAGGATCAGACAGGGGGCTGGCGAGCAGTACTTC	CASRIRQGAGEQYF